These 4 T cell receptor beta chains were sequenced from one sample in a study of T cell responses to AZD1222 COVID-19 vaccine (dated by TCRdb to about 2021). Sample time point, as interpreted from the label and publication: baseline before first vaccination. The method behind the library was the immunoSEQ multiplex PCR assay. Entries here come from immuneACCESS through TCRdb and include only in-frame sequences with V and J called. Some clones fail to appear in such tables; in the studies checked, an unresolved V gene covers under half of the shortfall, and the cause of the remainder is unknown. A total of around 140,000 clones appear in this sample, 89% of them only once. Of the sample, just under 3% is held by the ten largest clones. The sample here was peripheral blood, taken on day 0 of AZD1222 vaccination. All receptors come from an adult in good health.

This clone appeared a single time. The DNA for the CDR3 is TGTGCCAGCAGTTACGGAGGGGGTAATCAGCCCCAGCATTTT. Amino acid sequence: CASSYGGGNQPQHF. The V gene is TRBV6-6, the J gene TRBJ1-5; possibly TRBD1 for D (6 bases). V was shortened by 2 bases and J by 4 bases, with 9 bases between the two germline ends. CDR1 MNHNY and CDR2 SVGAGI come from the germline V gene (reference sequence). The CDR3 has 14 amino acids.

The V and J genes are TRBV3-1 (or the pseudogene TRBV3-2) and TRBJ2-3, with D maybe TRBD2 (6 bases). This CDR3 has 15 residues. With 3 bases removed from V and 4 bases from J, the gap between germline ends came to 14 bases. The V gene's germline CDR1 is LGHDT and CDR2 YNNKEL (reference sequence). The DNA for the CDR3 is TGTGCCAGCAGCCACTTTGGGGGGAGTGCAGATACGCAGTATTTT. Translating gives CASSHFGGSADTQYF.

The CDR3 DNA follows: TGTGCCAGCAGCTTACTAAGCAATGAGCAGTTCTTC. This gives the protein CASSLLSNEQFF. The chain joins TRBV21-1 to TRBJ2-1; the table calls TRBD2, which could not be checked here. TRBV21-1 is a listed pseudogene. The CDR3 has 12 amino acids.

V is TRBV7-9 and J is TRBJ2-3; 16 bases are shared with TRBD2. The V gene's germline CDR1 is SEHNR and CDR2 FQNEAQ (reference sequence). CDR3 length: 17 residues. V gave up 5 bases and J gave up 5 bases; unmatched junction bases: 7. The CDR3 reads CASSPGTSGGAGDTQYF. The CDR3 DNA reads as TGTGCCAGCAGCCCCGGGACTAGCGGGGGGGCCGGAGATACGCAGTATTTT.